Shown below are 6 T cell receptor beta chains from a single sample sequenced in a study of lymphopenia after photon versus proton radiotherapy. Produced via immunoSEQ multiplex PCR; TCRdb's table is partial and in-frame only. The data contain over 25,000 clones, 84% of them singletons. Specimen: peripheral blood, collected from a patient treated with proton-based radiotherapy. The source is a woman in her sixties or seventies with pancreatic cancer.

The V gene is TRBV6-5, the J gene TRBJ2-2; 7 bases fit TRBD1. The CDR3 runs to 14 residues. From germline, CDR1 is MNHEY and CDR2 SVGAGI. The junction had 4 bases not matched to a gene; V was cut back by 4 bases and J by 5 bases. In DNA form, the CDR3 reads TGTGCCAGCAGTTTAAACAGGGGTACCGGGGAGCTGTTTTTT. Translation gives CASSLNRGTGELFF.

The chain employs TRBV7-6 and TRBJ2-5; TRBD1 might be the D (8 bases). V lost 0 bases to trimming and J lost 11 bases, with 16 bases between them. Germline V CDR1 and CDR2: SGHVS, FNYEAQ. The CDR3 totals 14 residues. The CDR3 loop reads CASSLAGQGGEQYF. Written as DNA, the CDR3 is TGTGCCAGCAGCTTAGCTGGACAGGGAGGGGAGCAGTACTTC.

The CDR3 DNA is TGTGCCATCAGCCCGAACCTTCTTCTAGCGGGAGTATCCGAGCAGTACTTC. It specifies CAISPNLLLAGVSEQYF. The genes are TRBV10-3 and TRBJ2-7; 10 nucleotides agree with TRBD2. Germline-derived CDR1 and CDR2 are ENHRY and SYGVKD. With 6 bases clipped from V and 6 bases from J, the junction kept 17 bases outside the gene matches. This CDR3 is built from 17 residues.

This clone has just a few counts. This chain links TRBV7-2 with TRBJ2-1; TRBD1 matches 7 bases. Germline CDR1 and CDR2: SGHTA and FQGNSA. This CDR3 has 15 amino acids. Trimming removed 6 bases from V and 4 bases from J; junction bases left unmatched: 9. CDR3 nucleotides: TGTGCCAGCAGAACCGGGACAGCTAATTACAATGAGCAGTTCTTC. Translation: CASRTGTANYNEQFF.

The chain carries TRBV5-1 and TRBJ2-2; D is perhaps TRBD1 (6 bases). Trimming stripped 1 base from V and 1 base from J, with 14 bases between. Looked up from germline, CDR1 is SGHRS and CDR2 is YFSETQ. This CDR3 has 17 residues. The CDR3 spells CASSLLTGQVNTGELFF. The CDR3 nucleotides are TGCGCCAGCAGCTTGCTTACAGGGCAGGTGAACACCGGGGAGCTGTTTTTT.

The chain joins TRBV11-3 to TRBJ1-2, with 8 bases fitting TRBD1. Unmatched junction bases numbered 6, after V lost 5 bases and J lost 7 bases. Germline CDR1 reads SGHNT; CDR2 reads YENEEA. The CDR3 loop spans 13 amino acids. CDR3 loop: CASSGDRNGGYTF. The CDR3 DNA follows: TGTGCCAGCAGCGGGGACAGGAATGGTGGCTACACCTTC.